This is a list of T cell receptor beta chains from one sample in a study of T-cell reconstitution after alpha-beta-depleted transplantation in children. TCRdb passed the PCR reads through MiXCR, listing each CDR3 protein once. This repertoire shows around 700,000 distinct CDR3 sequences, about an eighth found once; its top ten account for 0.65% to 0.9%. The input for sequencing was PBMCs, taken before TCRalphabeta/CD19-depleted stem cell transplant. The receptors derive from a girl aged 2-9 years with congenital amegakaryocytic thrombocytopenia, due to receive a stem cell transplant. The conserved cysteine and the conserved F or W are not part of the CDR3 here. D genes are given only for firm matches.

v_call: TRBV30; cdr3_length: 10; d_call: NA; j_call: TRBJ1-1; cdr3_aa: ACSSLNTEAF
v_call: TRBV11-1; cdr3_length: 16; d_call: TRBD2; j_call: TRBJ2-2; cdr3_aa: ASSHSTSGLINTGELF
v_call: TRBV12-3/TRBV12-4; cdr3_length: 11; d_call: NA; j_call: TRBJ2-5; cdr3_aa: ASSSGTFGTQY
v_call: TRBV7-9; cdr3_length: 10; d_call: NA; j_call: TRBJ2-7; cdr3_aa: ASSLDKDEQY
v_call: TRBV20-1; cdr3_length: 14; d_call: NA; j_call: TRBJ2-3; cdr3_aa: SAHETSPRGTDTQY
v_call: TRBV12-3/TRBV12-4; cdr3_length: 13; d_call: NA; j_call: TRBJ1-6; cdr3_aa: ASSLSLAGVSPLH
v_call: TRBV4-2; cdr3_length: 13; d_call: NA; j_call: TRBJ2-7; cdr3_aa: ASSQDATSSYEQY
v_call: TRBV6-5; cdr3_length: 9; d_call: NA; j_call: TRBJ1-6; cdr3_aa: ASRRGGPLH
v_call: TRBV28; cdr3_length: 13; d_call: NA; j_call: TRBJ2-4; cdr3_aa: ASSSQGLAKNIQY
v_call: TRBV5-1; cdr3_length: 10; d_call: NA; j_call: TRBJ2-1; cdr3_aa: ASSSVSDEQF
v_call: TRBV20-1; cdr3_length: 14; d_call: TRBD2; j_call: TRBJ2-5; cdr3_aa: SAQEGSVGGQETQY
v_call: TRBV29-1; cdr3_length: 13; d_call: TRBD2; j_call: TRBJ2-7; cdr3_aa: SVRGWEGKTYEQY
v_call: TRBV6-2/TRBV6-3; cdr3_length: 12; d_call: NA; j_call: TRBJ2-5; cdr3_aa: ASSLNWGPETQY
v_call: TRBV4-1; cdr3_length: 13; d_call: TRBD2; j_call: TRBJ2-1; cdr3_aa: ASSQVLSGSYEQF
v_call: TRBV20-1; cdr3_length: 13; d_call: TRBD1; j_call: TRBJ1-4; cdr3_aa: SATGTDATNEKLF
v_call: TRBV20-1; cdr3_length: 14; d_call: TRBD2; j_call: TRBJ2-1; cdr3_aa: SAIDRSGFSYNEQF
v_call: TRBV20-1; cdr3_length: 15; d_call: TRBD2; j_call: TRBJ2-7; cdr3_aa: CARDFPRTSGSYEQY
v_call: TRBV20-1; cdr3_length: 12; d_call: TRBD2; j_call: TRBJ2-1; cdr3_aa: SVAGRVLGNEQF
v_call: TRBV25-1; cdr3_length: 11; d_call: NA; j_call: TRBJ2-1; cdr3_aa: ASSPGPGGEQF
v_call: TRBV20-1; cdr3_length: 10; d_call: NA; j_call: TRBJ2-2; cdr3_aa: SASSGGRELF
v_call: TRBV2; cdr3_length: 11; d_call: NA; j_call: TRBJ2-2; cdr3_aa: ASSEAGAGELF
v_call: TRBV20-1; cdr3_length: 10; d_call: NA; j_call: TRBJ2-1; cdr3_aa: SGGTSGNEQF
v_call: TRBV6-1; cdr3_length: 17; d_call: TRBD2; j_call: TRBJ2-3; cdr3_aa: ASSESIFWSAGGTDTQY
v_call: TRBV7-2; cdr3_length: 12; d_call: NA; j_call: TRBJ2-1; cdr3_aa: ASSKGGGNNEQF
v_call: TRBV5-1; cdr3_length: 11; d_call: NA; j_call: TRBJ2-2; cdr3_aa: ASSLGLPGELF
v_call: TRBV5-1; cdr3_length: 12; d_call: NA; j_call: TRBJ1-3; cdr3_aa: ASSSATGGNTIY
v_call: TRBV20-1; cdr3_length: 13; d_call: NA; j_call: TRBJ1-5; cdr3_aa: SARDRQVSNQPQH
v_call: TRBV15; cdr3_length: 12; d_call: NA; j_call: TRBJ1-2; cdr3_aa: ATRGTGTDYGYT
v_call: TRBV6-1; cdr3_length: 14; d_call: TRBD2; j_call: TRBJ2-1; cdr3_aa: ASSQLAGLPYNEQF
v_call: TRBV3-1; cdr3_length: 12; d_call: NA; j_call: TRBJ1-1; cdr3_aa: ASSQGHQNTEAF
v_call: TRBV5-1; cdr3_length: 16; d_call: TRBD2; j_call: TRBJ2-7; cdr3_aa: ASSSGLAGGLVSYEQY
v_call: TRBV12-3/TRBV12-4; cdr3_length: 11; d_call: NA; j_call: TRBJ2-5; cdr3_aa: ASSLNAKETQY
v_call: TRBV7-9; cdr3_length: 15; d_call: NA; j_call: TRBJ1-3; cdr3_aa: ASSPLQTSFPGNTIY
v_call: TRBV5-1; cdr3_length: 13; d_call: NA; j_call: TRBJ2-7; cdr3_aa: ASSLGQAVLYEQY
v_call: TRBV12-3/TRBV12-4; cdr3_length: 13; d_call: NA; j_call: TRBJ1-4; cdr3_aa: ASSLNDNKNEKLF
v_call: TRBV3-1; cdr3_length: 13; d_call: NA; j_call: TRBJ1-2; cdr3_aa: ASSWAEGTNYGYT
v_call: TRBV7-9; cdr3_length: 14; d_call: NA; j_call: TRBJ2-1; cdr3_aa: ASSPPADVDYNEQF
v_call: TRBV20-1; cdr3_length: 12; d_call: TRBD2; j_call: TRBJ2-7; cdr3_aa: SALGDYREEEQY
v_call: TRBV20-1; cdr3_length: 12; d_call: NA; j_call: TRBJ2-7; cdr3_aa: SPNSGRPGDEQY
v_call: TRBV6-5; cdr3_length: 13; d_call: NA; j_call: TRBJ2-7; cdr3_aa: ASSSPSTDSYEQY
v_call: TRBV7-6; cdr3_length: 14; d_call: NA; j_call: TRBJ2-7; cdr3_aa: ASSSITGLRDYEQY
v_call: TRBV20-1; cdr3_length: 13; d_call: TRBD1; j_call: TRBJ1-3; cdr3_aa: SAKGAAVPGNTIY
v_call: TRBV3-1; cdr3_length: 17; d_call: TRBD2; j_call: TRBJ2-1; cdr3_aa: ASSFTWTSGRPSYNEQF